This TCR beta chain came from a study of blood T cell repertoires in COVID-19. Study-wide context: There were acute and convalescent COVID-19 samples, and they came from the United States, Italy and Spain.

Clones were read by immunoSEQ multiplex PCR, and TCRdb kept only the in-frame ones, dropping some. The repertoire holds about 150,000 clones, approximately 80% seen once, with 6.5% to 9% in the top ten. The CDR3 totals 14 residues. V dropped 1 base and J dropped 0 bases, with 6 bases sitting between them. Germline V CDR1 and CDR2: LNHDA, SQIVND (reference sequence). The TCR comes from a woman in her fifties or sixties in a cohort sampled during active or convalescent COVID-19. Sequencing was carried out using peripheral blood. This chain connects TRBV19 to TRBJ1-1; unclear D gene. The CDR3 protein is CASSIAGMNTEAFF. CDR3 coding DNA: TGTGCCAGTAGTATAGCGGGAATGAACACTGAAGCTTTCTTT.